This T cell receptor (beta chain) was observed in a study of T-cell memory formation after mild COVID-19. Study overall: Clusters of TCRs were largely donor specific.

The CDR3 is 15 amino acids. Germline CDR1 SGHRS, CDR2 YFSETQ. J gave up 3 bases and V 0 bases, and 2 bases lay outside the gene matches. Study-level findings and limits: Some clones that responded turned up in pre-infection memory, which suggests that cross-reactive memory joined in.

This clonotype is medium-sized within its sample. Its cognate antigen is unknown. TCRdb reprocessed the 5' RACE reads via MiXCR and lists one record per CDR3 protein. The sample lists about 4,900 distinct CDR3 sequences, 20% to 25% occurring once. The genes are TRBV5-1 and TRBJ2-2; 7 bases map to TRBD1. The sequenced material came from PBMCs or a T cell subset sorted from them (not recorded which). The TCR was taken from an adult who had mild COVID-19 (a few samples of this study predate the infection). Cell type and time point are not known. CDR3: CASSLAGTDTGELFF. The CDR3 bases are TGCGCCAGCAGCTTGGCCGGGACAGACACCGGGGAGCTGTTTTTT.